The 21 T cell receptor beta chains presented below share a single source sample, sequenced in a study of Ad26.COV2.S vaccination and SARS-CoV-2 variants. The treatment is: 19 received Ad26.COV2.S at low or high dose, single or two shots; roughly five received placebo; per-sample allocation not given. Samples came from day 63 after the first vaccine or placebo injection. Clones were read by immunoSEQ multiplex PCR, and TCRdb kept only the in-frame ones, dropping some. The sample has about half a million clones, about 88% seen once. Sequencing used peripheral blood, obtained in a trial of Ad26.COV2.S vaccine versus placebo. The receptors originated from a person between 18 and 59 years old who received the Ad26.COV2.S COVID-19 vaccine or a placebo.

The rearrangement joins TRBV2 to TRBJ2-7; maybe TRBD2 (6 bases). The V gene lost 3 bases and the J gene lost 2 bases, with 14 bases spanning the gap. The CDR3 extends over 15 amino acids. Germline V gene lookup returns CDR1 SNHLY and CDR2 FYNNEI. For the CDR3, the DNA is TGTGCCAGCAGTGACCTTCTAGCGTTCACCTACGAGCAGTACTTC. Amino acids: CASSDLLAFTYEQYF.

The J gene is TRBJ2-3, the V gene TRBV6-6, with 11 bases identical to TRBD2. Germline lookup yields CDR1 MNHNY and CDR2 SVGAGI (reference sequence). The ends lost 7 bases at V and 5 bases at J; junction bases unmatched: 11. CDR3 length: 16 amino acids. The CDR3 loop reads CASTNELAGVIDTQYF. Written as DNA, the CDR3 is TGTGCCAGCACCAATGAACTAGCGGGAGTGATAGATACGCAGTATTTT.

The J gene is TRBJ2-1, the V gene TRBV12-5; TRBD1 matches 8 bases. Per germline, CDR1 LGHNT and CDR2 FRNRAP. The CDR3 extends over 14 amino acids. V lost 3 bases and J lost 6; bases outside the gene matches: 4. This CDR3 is CASGLTTGVNEQFF. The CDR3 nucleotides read TGTGCTAGTGGTTTAACGACAGGGGTCAATGAGCAGTTCTTC.

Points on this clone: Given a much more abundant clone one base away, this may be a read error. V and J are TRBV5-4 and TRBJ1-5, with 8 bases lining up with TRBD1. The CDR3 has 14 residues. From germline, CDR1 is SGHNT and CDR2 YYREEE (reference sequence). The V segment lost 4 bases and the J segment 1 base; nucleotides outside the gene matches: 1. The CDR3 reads CASSTGGSNQPQHF. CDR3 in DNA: TGTGCCAGCAGCACAGGGGGGAGCAATCAGCCCCAGCATTTT.

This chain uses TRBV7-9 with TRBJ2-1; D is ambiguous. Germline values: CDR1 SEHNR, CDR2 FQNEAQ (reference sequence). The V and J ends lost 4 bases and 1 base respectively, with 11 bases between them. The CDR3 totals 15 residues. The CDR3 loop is CASSSQDQSYNEQFF. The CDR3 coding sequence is TGTGCCAGCAGCTCTCAGGACCAATCCTACAATGAGCAGTTCTTC.

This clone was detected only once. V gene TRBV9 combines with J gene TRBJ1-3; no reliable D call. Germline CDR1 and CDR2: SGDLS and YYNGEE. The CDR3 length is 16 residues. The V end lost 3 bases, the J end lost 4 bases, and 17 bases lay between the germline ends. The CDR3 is CASSARWPTAGNTIYF. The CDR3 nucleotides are TGTGCCAGCAGCGCCCGTTGGCCTACGGCGGGAAACACCATATATTTT.

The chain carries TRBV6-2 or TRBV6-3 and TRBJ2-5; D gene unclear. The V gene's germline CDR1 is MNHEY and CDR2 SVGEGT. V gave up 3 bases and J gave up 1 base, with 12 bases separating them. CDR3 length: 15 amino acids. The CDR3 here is CASSYSVSSQETQYF. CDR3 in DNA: TGTGCCAGCAGTTATTCGGTTAGCAGCCAAGAGACCCAGTACTTC.

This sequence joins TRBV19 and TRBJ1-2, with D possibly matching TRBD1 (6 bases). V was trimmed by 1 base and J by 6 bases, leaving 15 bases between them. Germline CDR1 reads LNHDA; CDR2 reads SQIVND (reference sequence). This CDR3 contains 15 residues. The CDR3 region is CASSIVRQGTDGYTF. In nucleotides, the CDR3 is TGTGCCAGTAGTATAGTGAGGCAGGGGACGGATGGCTACACCTTC.

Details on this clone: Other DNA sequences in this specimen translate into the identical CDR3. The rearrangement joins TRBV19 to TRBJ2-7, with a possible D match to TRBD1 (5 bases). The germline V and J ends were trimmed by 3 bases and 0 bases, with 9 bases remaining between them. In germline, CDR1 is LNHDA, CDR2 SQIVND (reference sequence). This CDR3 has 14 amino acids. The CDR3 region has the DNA TGTGCCAGTAGTATCACAGGAAGCTCCTACGAGCAGTACTTC. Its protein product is CASSITGSSYEQYF.

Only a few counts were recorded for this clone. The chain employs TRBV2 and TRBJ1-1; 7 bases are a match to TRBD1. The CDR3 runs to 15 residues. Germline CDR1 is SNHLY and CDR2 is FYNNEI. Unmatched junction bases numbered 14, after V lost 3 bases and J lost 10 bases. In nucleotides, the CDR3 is TGTGCCAGCAGTGATGGACAGGCGCCCCAATCAGGAGCTTTCTTT. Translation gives CASSDGQAPQSGAFF.

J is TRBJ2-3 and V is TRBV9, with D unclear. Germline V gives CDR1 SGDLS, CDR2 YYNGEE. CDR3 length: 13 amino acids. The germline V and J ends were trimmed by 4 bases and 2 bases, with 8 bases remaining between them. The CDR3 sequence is CASSPPSTDTQYF. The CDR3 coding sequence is TGTGCCAGCAGCCCACCCTCCACAGATACGCAGTATTTT.

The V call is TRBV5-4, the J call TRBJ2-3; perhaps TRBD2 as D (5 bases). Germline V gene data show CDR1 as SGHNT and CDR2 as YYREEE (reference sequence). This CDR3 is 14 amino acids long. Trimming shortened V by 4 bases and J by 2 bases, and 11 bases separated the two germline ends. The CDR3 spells CASSPATNTDTQYF. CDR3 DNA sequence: TGTGCCAGCAGCCCAGCGACTAACACAGATACGCAGTATTTT.

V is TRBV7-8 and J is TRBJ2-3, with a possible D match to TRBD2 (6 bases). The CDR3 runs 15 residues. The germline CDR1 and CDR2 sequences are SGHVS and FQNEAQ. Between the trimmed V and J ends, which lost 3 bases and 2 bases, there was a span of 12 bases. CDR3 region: CASSLDTGVTDTQYF. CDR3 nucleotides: TGTGCCAGCAGCTTGGATACGGGGGTCACAGATACGCAGTATTTT. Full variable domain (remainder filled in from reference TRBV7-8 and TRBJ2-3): GAGVSQSPRYKVAKRGQDVALRCDPISGHVSLFWYQQALGQGPEFLTYFQNEAQLDKSGLPSDRFFAERPEGSVSTLKIQRTQQEDSAVYLCASSLDTGVTDTQYFGPGTRLTVL.

The chain's CDR3 is CASSYTGTGGSQPQHF. The DNA for the CDR3 is TGTGCCAGCAGTTACACCGGGACAGGGGGCTCTCAGCCCCAGCATTTT. The chain combines TRBV6-2 or TRBV6-3 with TRBJ1-5; 12 bases align to TRBD1. Trimming removed 2 bases from V and 6 bases from J; junction bases left unmatched: 5. Germline V gene sequence: CDR1 MNHEY, CDR2 SVGEGT. CDR3 size: 16 residues.

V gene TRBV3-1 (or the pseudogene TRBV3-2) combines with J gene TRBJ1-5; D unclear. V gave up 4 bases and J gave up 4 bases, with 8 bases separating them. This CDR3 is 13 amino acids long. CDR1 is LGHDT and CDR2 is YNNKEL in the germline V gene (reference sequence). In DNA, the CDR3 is TGTGCCAGCAGCCCGCAGAGAAATCAGCCCCAGCATTTT. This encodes CASSPQRNQPQHF.

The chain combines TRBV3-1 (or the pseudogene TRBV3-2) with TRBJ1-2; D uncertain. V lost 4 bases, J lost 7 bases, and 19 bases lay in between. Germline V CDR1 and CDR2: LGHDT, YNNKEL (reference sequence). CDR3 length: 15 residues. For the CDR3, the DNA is TGTGCCAGCAGCCCTACTCCTCAGCGTTATGGTGGCTACACCTTC. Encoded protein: CASSPTPQRYGGYTF.

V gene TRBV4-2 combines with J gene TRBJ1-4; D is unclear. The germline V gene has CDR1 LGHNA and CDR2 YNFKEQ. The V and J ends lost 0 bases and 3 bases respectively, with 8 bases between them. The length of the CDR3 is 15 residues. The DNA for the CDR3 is TGTGCCAGCAGCCAAGATCGGGAATCTAATGAAAAACTGTTTTTT. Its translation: CASSQDRESNEKLFF.

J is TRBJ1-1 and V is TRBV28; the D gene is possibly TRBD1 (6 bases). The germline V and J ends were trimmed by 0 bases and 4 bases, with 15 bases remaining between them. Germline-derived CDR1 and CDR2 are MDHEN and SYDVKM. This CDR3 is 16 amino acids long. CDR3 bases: TGTGCCAGCAGTTTATGGGTTGTAGGGGGGAGCACTGAAGCTTTCTTT. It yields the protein CASSLWVVGGSTEAFF.

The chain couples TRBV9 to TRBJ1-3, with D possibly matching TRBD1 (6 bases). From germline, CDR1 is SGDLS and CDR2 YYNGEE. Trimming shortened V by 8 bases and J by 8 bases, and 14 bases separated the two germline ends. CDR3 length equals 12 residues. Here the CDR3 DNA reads TGTGCCAGGAGGGGGAGGGAATACACCATATATTTT. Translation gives CARRGREYTIYF.

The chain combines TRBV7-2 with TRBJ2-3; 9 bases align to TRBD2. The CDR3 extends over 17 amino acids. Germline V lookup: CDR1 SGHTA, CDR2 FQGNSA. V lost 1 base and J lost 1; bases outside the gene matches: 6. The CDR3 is CASSLVSGGHRTDTQYF. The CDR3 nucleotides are TGTGCCAGCAGCTTAGTTAGCGGGGGACACCGCACAGATACGCAGTATTTT.

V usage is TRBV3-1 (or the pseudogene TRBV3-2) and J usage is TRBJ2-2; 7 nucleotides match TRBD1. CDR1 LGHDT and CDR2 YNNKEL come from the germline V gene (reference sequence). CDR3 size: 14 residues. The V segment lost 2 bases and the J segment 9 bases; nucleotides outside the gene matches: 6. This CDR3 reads CASSQSEGARELFF. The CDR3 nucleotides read TGTGCCAGCAGCCAAAGTGAGGGGGCCCGGGAGCTGTTTTTT.